The next 22 T cell receptor beta chains were all read from a single sample in a study of cytomegalovirus exposure and HLA in healthy donors. TCRdb's copy holds only in-frame clones and misses some; the assay was immunoSEQ multiplex PCR. This table has roughly 120,000 clones, over 85% appearing once. Material for sequencing was PBMCs. These TCRs come from a young woman in good health and CMV-seronegative.

This chain joins TRBV30 and TRBJ2-3; 9 bases align to TRBD2. Germline values: CDR1 GTSNPN, CDR2 SVGIG (reference sequence). The CDR3 has 13 residues. After removal of 5 bases from V and 6 bases from J, the junction contained 6 bases not matched to a gene. In DNA form, the CDR3 reads TGTGCCTGGGATAGCGGGAGACGGGATACGCAGTATTTT. Its protein is CAWDSGRRDTQYF.

This clone was counted once. The chain recombines TRBV9 with TRBJ2-7; D possibly corresponds to TRBD2 (6 bases). The CDR3 has 15 residues. The germline V gene has CDR1 SGDLS and CDR2 YYNGEE. Between the trimmed V and J ends, which lost 3 bases and 0 bases, there was a span of 13 bases. CDR3 amino acids: CASSEGLQSSYEQYF. The CDR3 DNA follows: TGTGCCAGCAGCGAGGGACTTCAGTCCTCCTACGAGCAGTACTTC.

V gene TRBV9 combines with J gene TRBJ1-1; 9 nucleotides line up with TRBD1. The J segment lost 4 bases and the V segment lost 2 bases, leaving 6 bases of the junction unmatched. CDR3 size: 15 residues. The V gene's germline CDR1 is SGDLS and CDR2 YYNGEE. CDR3: CASSVYDRGSTEAFF. As DNA, the CDR3 is TGTGCCAGCAGCGTCTACGACAGGGGGAGCACTGAAGCTTTCTTT.

This chain links TRBV4-2 with TRBJ1-2; TRBD1 matches at 7 bases. The ends lost 1 base at V and 3 bases at J; junction bases unmatched: 5. The V gene's germline CDR1 is LGHNA and CDR2 YNFKEQ. The CDR3 extends over 15 amino acids. The DNA of the CDR3 is TGTGCCAGCAGCCAAGGGCCCGGGACAGACTATGGCTACACCTTC. This gives the protein CASSQGPGTDYGYTF.

The chain employs TRBV5-4 and TRBJ1-2, with a possible D match to TRBD1 (6 bases). This CDR3 has 17 amino acids. V lost 0 bases, J lost 2 bases, and 17 bases lay in between. Per germline, CDR1 SGHNT and CDR2 YYREEE (reference sequence). As DNA, the CDR3 is TGTGCCAGCAGCTTGGGGGGGGGCGCTGAGGGCAACTATGGCTACACCTTC. It yields the protein CASSLGGGAEGNYGYTF.

The chain couples TRBV5-1 to TRBJ1-1; D perhaps matches TRBD1 (5 bases). The V and J ends lost 2 bases and 10 bases respectively, with 15 bases between them. CDR3 size: 13 residues. Per germline, CDR1 SGHRS and CDR2 YFSETQ. CDR3 nucleotide sequence: TGCGCCAGCAGCTTTGAGGGTTCGGGGGGAGCTTTCTTT. This translates into CASSFEGSGGAFF.

The gene calls are TRBV29-1 and TRBJ1-5; the D gene is possibly TRBD1 (6 bases). The CDR3 spans 15 residues. CDR1 is SQVTM and CDR2 is ANQGSEA in the germline V gene. V was cut by 4 bases and J by 2 bases, with 15 bases left in between. CDR3 nucleotide sequence: TGCAGCGTTGGTTGGGGGCCGGCCGGCAATCAGCCCCAGCATTTT. This sequence encodes CSVGWGPAGNQPQHF.

CDR3 nucleotides: TGCGCCAGCAGCTTAGCGGGAGGGCCCCACCAAGAGACCCAGTACTTC. This codes for CASSLAGGPHQETQYF. This chain uses TRBV5-1 with TRBJ2-5; 10 bases align to TRBD2. CDR3 length equals 16 residues. Germline assignment: CDR1 SGHRS and CDR2 YFSETQ. The V and J ends lost 2 bases and 0 bases, in that order; junction bases with no gene match: 4.

This clone came up a few times. V gene TRBV6-1 combines with J gene TRBJ1-5, with TRBD1 matching over 8 bases. The CDR3 runs 15 residues. Germline CDR1 is MNHNS and CDR2 is SASEGT. V was clipped by 7 bases and J by 6 bases; unmatched bases: 11. This CDR3 reads CASTFSGGRGQPQHF. The CDR3 nucleotides are TGTGCCAGCACTTTTTCAGGGGGCCGAGGTCAGCCCCAGCATTTT.

This clone showed up just once. The CDR3 protein is CASSRRGLDQETQYF. In DNA, the CDR3 is TGTGCCAGCAGCCGACGGGGACTAGACCAAGAGACCCAGTACTTC. The chain combines TRBV2 with TRBJ2-5; 8 nucleotides agree with TRBD2. The CDR3 extends over 15 amino acids. The V and J ends lost 6 bases and 0 bases, in that order; junction bases with no gene match: 6. Per germline, CDR1 SNHLY and CDR2 FYNNEI.

The chain combines TRBV5-1 with TRBJ2-7, with D perhaps matching TRBD2 (6 bases). The CDR3 has 15 residues. Germline CDR1 is SGHRS and CDR2 is YFSETQ. Trimming removed 8 bases from V and 3 bases from J, with 21 bases in between. This CDR3 is CASTLGRIGGYEQYF. DNA for the CDR3: TGCGCCAGTACCCTGGGGAGGATTGGGGGCTACGAGCAGTACTTC.

The chain recombines TRBV15 with TRBJ2-5; TRBD2 might be the D (7 bases). This CDR3 has 16 amino acids. V lost 1 base and J lost 5, with 17 bases in between. Per the germline V gene, CDR1 is LNHNV and CDR2 is YYDKDF (reference sequence). CDR3 residues: CATSRGGGGPGETQYF. CDR3 nucleotides: TGTGCCACCAGCAGAGGGGGAGGGGGGCCCGGGGAGACCCAGTACTTC.

The chain recombines TRBV5-1 with TRBJ1-3; D not resolved. The V gene's germline CDR1 is SGHRS and CDR2 YFSETQ. Trimming took 3 bases from V and 0 from J, leaving 10 bases between them. The CDR3 is made up of 15 amino acids. CDR3 protein: CASSSSTSSGNTIYF. The CDR3 bases are TGCGCCAGCAGCTCTTCGACATCCTCTGGAAACACCATATATTTT.

The rearrangement joins TRBV29-1 to TRBJ2-7; 14 bases fit TRBD2. The CDR3 contains 18 residues. The trim removed 7 bases at V and 2 bases at J, leaving 16 bases unmatched. The germline V gene encodes CDR1 SQVTM and CDR2 ANQGSEA. The CDR3 bases are TGCAGCGCGCTTCTTTCCGGGACTAGCGGGAGTTCCACCTACGAGCAGTACTTC. Protein sequence: CSALLSGTSGSSTYEQYF.

CDR3: CASSHWAGGETQYF. In nucleotides, the CDR3 is TGTGCCAGCAGCCACTGGGCGGGAGGTGAGACCCAGTACTTC. The rearrangement joins TRBV5-8 to TRBJ2-5; TRBD2 matches 8 bases. Germline V gives CDR1 SGHTS, CDR2 YDEGEE. The V and J ends lost 4 bases and 5 bases, in that order; junction bases with no gene match: 7. CDR3 length: 14 residues.

The chain uses TRBV9 and TRBJ2-5; perhaps TRBD1 as D (5 bases). The CDR3 is made up of 15 amino acids. The germline CDR1 and CDR2 sequences are SGDLS and YYNGEE. Trimming stripped 0 bases from V and 4 bases from J, with 13 bases between. The CDR3 coding sequence is TGTGCCAGCAGCGTAGGGGGCAGGAGTGGAGAGACCCAGTACTTC. It is translated as CASSVGGRSGETQYF.

Here the CDR3 DNA reads TGTGCCAGCCGGGGGGGGCCTGGAGGCAATCAGCCCCAGCATTTT. Translated, it gives CASRGGPGGNQPQHF. V and J are TRBV2 and TRBJ1-5; D might be TRBD1 (6 bases). Looked up from germline, CDR1 is SNHLY and CDR2 is FYNNEI. The CDR3 runs 15 residues. V lost 8 bases, J lost 2 bases, and 16 bases lay in between.

The chain employs TRBV11-2 and TRBJ2-5; TRBD2 aligns across 9 bases. The CDR3 is 14 amino acids. Losses at the gene ends were 4 bases for V and 7 bases for J; bases not matched to a gene: 7. Germline loops: CDR1 SGHAT, CDR2 FQNNGV. This CDR3 is CASSSLAGVGTQYF. The DNA of the CDR3 is TGTGCCAGCAGCTCCTTAGCGGGGGTGGGGACCCAGTACTTC.

The chain carries TRBV28 and TRBJ2-7; 10 bases align to TRBD2. CDR1 MDHEN and CDR2 SYDVKM come from the germline V gene. Unmatched junction bases numbered 5, after V lost 6 bases and J lost 3 bases. This CDR3 is built from 14 residues. The chain's CDR3 is CASSGLAENYEQYF. The CDR3 nucleotides are TGTGCCAGCAGCGGACTAGCGGAAAACTACGAGCAGTACTTC. Filled out from reference TRBV28 and TRBJ2-7, the complete variable domain reads DVKVTQSSRYLVKRTGEKVFLECVQDMDHENMFWYRQDPGLGLRLIYFSYDVKMKEKGDIPEGYSVSREKKERFSLILESASTNQTSMYLCASSGLAENYEQYFGPGTRLTVT.

The V call is TRBV28, the J call TRBJ2-5; perhaps TRBD1 as D (6 bases). The CDR3 sequence is 14 residues long. The V end was cut by 4 bases, the J end by 5 bases, with 14 bases between. Germline loops: CDR1 MDHEN, CDR2 SYDVKM. CDR3 bases: TGTGCCAGCAGTTCCCCGGGACATCGGGAGACCCAGTACTTC. Translating gives CASSSPGHRETQYF.

J is TRBJ1-1 and V is TRBV19; 7 bases agree with TRBD1. In germline, CDR1 is LNHDA, CDR2 SQIVND (reference sequence). V shed 5 bases and J 1 base; nucleotides not matched to a gene: 4. CDR3 size: 14 residues. The CDR3 DNA reads as TGTGCCAGTAGTGTGGACAGGAGGAACACTGAAGCTTTCTTT. Translating gives CASSVDRRNTEAFF.

The chain has TRBV7-3 and TRBJ2-2; D possibly corresponds to TRBD2 (5 bases). Trimming left V 2 bases short and J 2 bases short, with 12 bases between. Germline CDR1 is SGHTA and CDR2 is FQGTGA. The CDR3 is 16 residues long. CDR3 sequence reads: CASSLVGSGNTGELFF. CDR3 in DNA: TGTGCCAGCAGCTTAGTGGGGAGTGGAAACACCGGGGAGCTGTTTTTT. The full variable domain, with the rest looked up from reference TRBV7-3 and TRBJ2-2, is GAGVSQTPSNKVTEKGKYVELRCDPISGHTALYWYRQSLGQGPEFLIYFQGTGAADDSGLPNDRFFAVRPEGSVSTLKIQRTERGDSAVYLCASSLVGSGNTGELFFGEGSRLTVL.